Below, 5 T cell receptor beta chains from the same sample are listed, as sequenced in a study of post-analysis software for immune sequencing data. Study results and limitations: Relative to controls, patients had a few TRBV segments at higher frequency, with TRBV5-6, TRBV5-1 and TRBV20-1 among these.

The antigens for these receptors are not known. TCR beta libraries were prepared from cDNA with unique molecular identifiers. TCRdb reprocessed the PCR reads via MiXCR and lists one record per CDR3 protein. The table records more than 500,000 distinct CDR3 sequences, under 40% of them present only once. Sequencing was carried out using blood. The receptor source for this set is a girl younger than 18 with multiple sclerosis.

This clonotype was observed a few times. The chain joins TRBV29-1 to TRBJ2-1, with D perhaps TRBD1 or TRBD2 (5 bases each). This CDR3 is built from 15 residues. The germline CDR1 and CDR2 sequences are SQVTM and ANQGSEA. V dropped 5 bases and J dropped 3 bases, with 17 bases sitting between them. The CDR3 nucleotides read TGCAGCGTTCATACCCCCGGGACGGACTACAATGAGCAGTTCTTC. Translation gives CSVHTPGTDYNEQFF.

The chain employs TRBV7-2 and TRBJ1-6; D remains ambiguous. The CDR3 sequence is 15 residues long. Germline CDR1 is SGHTA and CDR2 is FQGNSA. V gave up 4 bases and J gave up 7 bases, with 14 bases separating them. The CDR3 sequence: CASSYSPPVNSPLHF. The CDR3 DNA reads as TGTGCCAGCAGCTATTCGCCTCCAGTAAATTCACCCCTCCACTTT.

This clonotype was counted a single time. This sequence joins TRBV20-1 and TRBJ2-1, with D hard to call. Germline values: CDR1 DFQATT, CDR2 SNEGSKA (reference sequence). CDR3 size: 13 residues. V lost 5 bases to trimming and J lost 10 bases, with 18 bases between them. The CDR3 sequence is CSASSTDTIEQFF. In DNA, the CDR3 is TGCAGTGCTTCCTCGACCGATACAATCGAGCAGTTCTTC.

This chain connects TRBV4-1 to TRBJ1-1; TRBD1 matches 7 bases. Trimming at V came to 4 bases and at J to 6 bases, leaving 14 bases not matched to a gene. CDR3 length: 16 residues. Germline loops: CDR1 MGHRA, CDR2 YSYEKL. CDR3 DNA: TGCGCCAGCAGCCCACCCCAAACAGGGGACTGGGCTGAAGCTTTCTTT. Its translation: CASSPPQTGDWAEAFF.

This clonotype was seen only a few times. The chain combines TRBV27 with TRBJ2-5; D may be TRBD1 (5 bases). Germline loops: CDR1 MNHEY, CDR2 SMNVEV (reference sequence). Trimming took off 3 bases at V and 3 bases at J, with 8 bases between the two ends. The CDR3 sequence is 13 residues long. The CDR3, as DNA: TGTGCCAGCAGTTTCTCCAGGGAAGAGACCCAGTACTTC. It translates to CASSFSREETQYF.